The subject of this entry is one T cell receptor beta chain. Its specific antigen is unknown. The input lacks base qualities; no much larger clone sits a single base away. V and J are truncated by 2 bases and 7 bases respectively, leaving an intervening sequence of 15 bases. The CDR3 runs 14 residues from the cysteine to the phenylalanine. Only the CDR3 region is kept as DNA, spanning 42 bases read in frame from base 1. As encoded in the germline V gene, CDR1 is MNHEY while CDR2 is SVGAGI. The data belong to a study of T cell responses to AZD1222 COVID-19 vaccine (dated by TCRdb to the early 2020s). Regarding the research as a whole: TCR sequencing was performed for fewer than 250 trial participants, of whom approximately 200 were given two doses of AZD1222 and 26 were given two doses of MenACWY control vaccine. Trial participants were enrolled by age into 18-55, 56-69 and 70-plus year subgroups, with around 150, 28 and 57 TCR-sequenced participants respectively. Here is what the overall study found, with its caveats: Most participants were white British and females outnumbered males, and the authors suggested that clonal diversity may have been underestimated. The vaccine-associated CD4 TCRs covered the entire spike protein, and the dominant responses fell in regions 160-218 and 743-854. Reportedly, almost half of the unique spike-specific TCRs recognized epitopes lying outside the regions that are mutated in the B.1.351 and B.1.1.7 variants. Conclusions about previously exposed vaccinees are limited because only six or seven AZD1222 recipients were SARS-CoV-2 seropositive at baseline. After two AZD1222 doses, spike-specific TCR breadth and depth were significantly higher than at day 0 and than in MenACWY recipients. In the small 56-69-year group, the increase in depth fell short of significance, most likely because of low power. Because no day 14 peak-response samples were available, the repertoires could be characterized only after the peak T cell response.

The CDR3 regions of human TCRbeta chains were analyzed by immunosequencing. Regarding the original processing steps: TCRs in the repertoires were compared against a reference library of SARS-CoV-2-specific TCRs that had been generated with the MIRA antigen-specificity platform. Breadth meant the fraction of unique TCRs that were SARS-CoV-2-associated, whereas depth meant the fraction of total T cells that were SARS-CoV-2-associated. Using the MIRA data, each spike-specific TCR was mapped to the spike region that the TCR reacts to and placed in a CD4 or CD8 class. Log10-transformed breadth and depth values were compared by one-way ANOVA with Sidak's multiple comparisons tests. Not all clones reach the TCRdb copy of this immuneACCESS table, which keeps in-frame sequences only. Checked studies attribute under half of the gap to unresolved V genes and leave the rest unexplained. The V and J calls and the clone size are those of that table, but D and trimming were determined from the DNA. The sample table records approximately 100,000 clones; around 91% of these occur just once. 7.5% to 9% of the sample is taken by the ten largest.

Taken with the paper, the label for time point translates to: about 28 days (+/-7) after the second vaccine dose. Because spike-specific TCR depth and breadth did not differ between the two schedules, AZD1222 recipients who got a second dose at roughly 4 weeks were pooled with those who got a second dose at roughly 12 weeks. Vaccinee samples were obtained from the UK trials COV001 and COV002, which included a single-blind randomized controlled phase 2/3 trial of AZD1222 (ChAdOx1 nCoV-19) in healthy adults. For TCRbeta chain sequencing, PBMC samples from trial participants were taken at day 0 and at day 28 after the second dose.

In this chain, TRBV6-5 is recombined with TRBJ2-7; tentative D gene TRBD1, with 5 bases matching. This TCR came from an adult who received the AZD1222 COVID-19 vaccine. This material consisted of peripheral blood, taken 28 days after the second AZD1222 dose. The DNA is as follows: TGTGCCAGCAGTTACGGACAAGGTTGGGGTGAGCAGTACTTC. This codes for CASSYGQGWGEQYF.